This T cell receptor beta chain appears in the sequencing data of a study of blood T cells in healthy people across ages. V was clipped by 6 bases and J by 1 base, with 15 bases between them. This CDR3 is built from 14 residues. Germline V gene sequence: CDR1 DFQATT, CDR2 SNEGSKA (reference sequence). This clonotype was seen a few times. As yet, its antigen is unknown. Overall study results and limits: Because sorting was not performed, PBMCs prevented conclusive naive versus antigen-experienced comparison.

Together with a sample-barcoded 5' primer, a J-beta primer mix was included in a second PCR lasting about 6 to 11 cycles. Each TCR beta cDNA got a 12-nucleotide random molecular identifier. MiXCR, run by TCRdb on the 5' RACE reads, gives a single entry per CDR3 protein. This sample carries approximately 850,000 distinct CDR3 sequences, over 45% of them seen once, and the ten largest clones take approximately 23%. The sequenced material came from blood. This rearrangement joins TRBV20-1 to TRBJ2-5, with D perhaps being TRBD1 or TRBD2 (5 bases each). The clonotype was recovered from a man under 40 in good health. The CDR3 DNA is TGCAGTGCCCCCGAAACCGGGACCCAAGAGACCCAGTACTTC. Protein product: CSAPETGTQETQYF.